This is a list of T cell receptor beta chains from one sample in a study of blood T cells in healthy people across ages. TCRdb reprocessed the 5' RACE reads via MiXCR and lists one record per CDR3 protein. The table includes approximately 1,000,000 distinct CDR3 sequences, less than 45% detected once. Sequenced material: blood. All receptors derive from a man aged 18 to 29 in good health. Each CDR3 is given with its conserved first and last residue. The order of the fields is J gene, D gene, V gene, clone size, CDR3 DNA, CDR3 protein. D genes are given only for firm matches. The listing skips clone size in some rows; elsewhere it reads once, few, many or a size class.

TRBJ2-3 - TRBV7-2 - TGTGCCAGCAGCCCGGGACCTGCCTCAGATACGCAGTATTTT CASSPGPASDTQYF
TRBJ1-2 TRBD1 TRBV20-1 - TGCAGTGCTACCCGGGACAGAAGCTATGGCTACACCTTC CSATRDRSYGYTF
TRBJ1-5 - TRBV4-1 - TGCGCCAGCAGCCAAGAAGAAGCAGGGACTCAGCCCCAGCATTTT CASSQEEAGTQPQHF
TRBJ1-2 - TRBV25-1 - TGTGCCAGCAGTGATAACCCAACCATCTATGGCTACACCTTC CASSDNPTIYGYTF
TRBJ2-3 TRBD2 TRBV4-3 - TGCGCCAGCAGCCAAGATCCGGGGGGATCCGATGCAGATACGCAGTATTTT CASSQDPGGSDADTQYF
TRBJ2-3 TRBD2 TRBV6-5 - TGTGCCAGCAGTGCCCCGGGGGGGCAGGCAGATACGCAGTATTTT CASSAPGGQADTQYF
TRBJ1-1 - TRBV3-1 - TGTGCCAGCAGCCAAGACTTTTCCAGTCGTAACACTGAAGCTTTCTTT CASSQDFSSRNTEAFF
TRBJ1-5 TRBD1 TRBV13 few TGTGCCAGCAGCTTAGGACCCTTGACAGGGAGCAATCAGCCCCAGCATTTT CASSLGPLTGSNQPQHF
TRBJ1-4 TRBD1 TRBV10-3 - TGTGCCACAAGGACAGGGAATGAAAAACTGTTTTTT CATRTGNEKLFF
TRBJ2-3 TRBD2 TRBV15 - TGTGCCACCAGCAGTATAGCGGGGCGGAGCACAGATACGCAGTATTTT CATSSIAGRSTDTQYF
TRBJ2-1 - TRBV27 few TGTGCCAGCAGTTCCGCGGGACGGTACAATGAGCAGTTCTTC CASSSAGRYNEQFF
TRBJ1-5 - TRBV20-1 - TGCAGTGCTTGGGATCGACAGTCCTATCAGCCCCAGCATTTT CSAWDRQSYQPQHF
TRBJ1-1 - TRBV10-3 few TGTGCCATCAGTGACCGTACGACAGCCAACACTGAAGCTTTCTTT CAISDRTTANTEAFF
TRBJ2-3 TRBD1 TRBV6-5 - TGTGCCAGCAGTTATATCACAGGGGGCTTTGCAGATACGCAGTATTTT CASSYITGGFADTQYF
TRBJ1-2 TRBD1 TRBV6-2/TRBV6-3 - TGTGCCAGCAGTTACTCGCGGACAGGGGCTACAAACTATGGCTACACCTTC CASSYSRTGATNYGYTF
TRBJ2-5 - TRBV25-1 - TGTGCCAGCACTAAGGGGGGTACCCAAGAGACCCAGTACTTC CASTKGGTQETQYF
TRBJ2-3 TRBD1 TRBV11-2 - TGTGCCAGCAATTTTATTTTCCACGGGACAGCTAGCACAGATACGCAGTATTTT CASNFIFHGTASTDTQYF
TRBJ1-6 - TRBV3-1 - TGTGCCAGCAGCCAAGATCTAGGCGGGGGCACCCTCCACTTT CASSQDLGGGTLHF
TRBJ1-1 - TRBV5-1 few TGCGCCAGCAGCCCTCTGACTCCAGTGAACACTGAAGCTTTCTTT CASSPLTPVNTEAFF
TRBJ2-4 - TRBV27 - TGTGCCAGCAGTTTAAAGGCAGGCGAAAACATTCAGTACTTC CASSLKAGENIQYF
TRBJ2-1 - TRBV7-3 - TGTGCCGGCAGCTTAACTGGGGATAGCTCCTACAATGAGCAGTTCTTC CAGSLTGDSSYNEQFF
TRBJ2-5 - TRBV5-6 - TGTGCCAGCAGCGTGGGGTTCGGTACGGAGACCCAGTACTTC CASSVGFGTETQYF
TRBJ2-5 TRBD2 TRBV29-1 - TGCAGCGTTGAAGCGGGGGGGTTCTATATCTCGGGAACCCAGTACTTC CSVEAGGFYISGTQYF